The T cell receptor beta chain described here comes from a study of shared T cell receptors in the human thymus. This CDR3 comprises 15 residues. Sequencing was performed with immunoSEQ multiplex PCR; in TCRdb, only in-frame clones are kept and a portion is missing. The table has just under 550,000 clones, roughly 74% seen once. The same sample was also studied in work on human thymus T cells. That paper adds: Thymic and blood repertoires appeared to show biased V and J gene usage. Unrelated people showed highly overlapping thymic repertoires, related research reported.

The specimen sequenced was thymocytes. This TCR came from a boy in the first two years of life with a congenital heart defect. This rearrangement joins TRBV21-1 to TRBJ2-2; TRBD2, the table's D call, lacks a check against the DNA. TRBV21-1 is labeled a pseudogene. The CDR3 coding sequence is TGTGCCAGCAGATACGGGACTCCGCCGCCCGGGGAGCTGTTTTTT. It codes for CASRYGTPPPGELFF.